This is a list of T cell receptor beta chains from one sample in a study of CD8 T cells in Susac syndrome. TCRdb analysed the immunoSEQ multiplex PCR reads with MiXCR anew, one entry per CDR3 protein. Here the sample spans almost 450,000 distinct CDR3 sequences, more than 80% being singletons. Material: CD8+ T cells from PBMCs. The receptor source for this set is a human donor with multiple sclerosis. The CDR3 runs from the conserved cysteine through the conserved F or W. A D gene is named only where the DNA matches it firmly. The size of a clone is reported for some rows only, either as once, few or many, or as a class for expanded clones.

clone_size | d_call | j_call | v_call | cdr3_aa | cdr3_nt
- | - | TRBJ2-1 | TRBV5-1 | CASSGGSEGNEQFF | TGCGCCAGCAGCGGGGGCTCTGAGGGGAATGAGCAGTTCTTC
once | TRBD1 | TRBJ1-2 | TRBV5-1 | CASSPGPTGVGYGYTF | TGCGCCAGCAGCCCCGGCCCCACAGGGGTAGGCTATGGCTACACCTTC
- | - | TRBJ2-5 | TRBV7-2 | CASSIPGTYEETQYF | TGTGCCAGCAGCATCCCCGGGACGTACGAGGAGACCCAGTACTTC
- | - | TRBJ2-7 | TRBV5-4 | CASSLGLGGGWGYEQYF | TGTGCCAGCAGCTTGGGGCTTGGGGGAGGCTGGGGCTACGAGCAGTACTTC
- | TRBD1 | TRBJ2-1 | TRBV12-3/TRBV12-4 | CASRTPLGTGGNNEQFF | TGTGCCAGCAGAACGCCTTTAGGGACAGGGGGGAACAATGAGCAGTTCTTC
- | TRBD2 | TRBJ2-1 | TRBV20-1 | CSASGLAGSSYNEQFF | TGCAGTGCTAGCGGACTAGCGGGGAGCTCCTACAATGAGCAGTTCTTC
- | TRBD1 | TRBJ2-7 | TRBV11-2 | CASSLDRGRTYEQYF | TGTGCCAGCAGCTTAGACAGGGGGAGAACCTACGAGCAGTACTTC
- | - | TRBJ2-4 | TRBV5-1 | CASSQGLAKNIQYF | TGCGCCAGCAGCCAGGGTCTAGCCAAAAACATTCAGTACTTC
- | - | TRBJ2-5 | TRBV5-6 | CASSTEPQETQYF | TGTGCCAGCAGCACTGAACCTCAAGAGACCCAGTACTTC
- | - | TRBJ1-4 | TRBV19 | CASWAGVGMFF | TGTGCCAGTTGGGCCGGGGTCGGAATGTTTTTT
once | - | TRBJ1-2 | TRBV12-3/TRBV12-4 | CASSLLAGREFGYTF | TGTGCCAGCAGTCTACTCGCGGGCAGGGAATTTGGCTACACCTTC
once | - | TRBJ1-1 | TRBV19 | CASSPLAGGTEAFF | TGTGCCAGTAGTCCCCTGGCGGGGGGGACTGAAGCTTTCTTT
few | - | TRBJ1-1 | TRBV6-5 | CASSYSIVRGEAFF | TGTGCCAGCAGTTACTCGATCGTACGGGGCGAAGCTTTCTTT
- | - | TRBJ2-3 | TRBV20-1 | CSAGIQSTDTQYF | TGCAGTGCGGGTATCCAAAGCACAGATACGCAGTATTTT
- | TRBD2 | TRBJ2-7 | TRBV5-4 | CASSWDGLAGGREQYF | TGTGCCAGCAGCTGGGACGGACTAGCGGGAGGGAGGGAGCAGTACTTC
- | - | TRBJ2-2 | TRBV24-1 | CATSDSKGFSGELFF | TGTGCCACCAGTGATAGTAAAGGGTTCTCCGGGGAGCTGTTTTTT
- | - | TRBJ2-5 | TRBV30 | CAWSRGAEKYF | TGTGCCTGGAGTCGCGGTGCGGAAAAGTACTTC
- | TRBD2 | TRBJ2-5 | TRBV28 | CASRRVRGGETQYF | TGTGCCAGCAGGCGCGTACGGGGGGGAGAGACCCAGTACTTC
- | TRBD1 | TRBJ1-6 | TRBV27 | CASSLTTGSSPLHF | TGTGCCAGCAGCCTTACGACAGGGAGCTCACCCCTCCACTTT
- | - | TRBJ1-5 | TRBV15 | CATSRVTGLNLGNQPQHF | TGTGCCACCAGCAGAGTCACAGGGTTGAACCTGGGCAATCAGCCCCAGCATTTT
- | - | TRBJ2-2 | TRBV12-3/TRBV12-4 | CASSLVTGPDTGELFF | TGTGCCAGCAGTTTAGTTACAGGGCCGGACACCGGGGAGCTGTTTTTT
- | - | TRBJ1-1 | TRBV2 | CANEGMNTEAFF | TGTGCCAACGAGGGGATGAACACTGAAGCTTTCTTT
- | - | TRBJ1-1 | TRBV28 | CASSLYRSGGTEAFF | TGTGCCAGCAGTTTATACCGCTCGGGGGGGACTGAAGCTTTCTTT
- | - | TRBJ2-2 | TRBV5-6 | CASSLKQGFANTGELFF | TGTGCCAGCAGCTTGAAACAGGGCTTCGCGAACACCGGGGAGCTGTTTTTT
- | TRBD1 | TRBJ1-1 | TRBV28 | CASSLRDREEVNTEAFF | TGTGCCAGCAGTTTACGGGACAGGGAAGAGGTGAACACTGAAGCTTTCTTT
- | TRBD2 | TRBJ2-7 | TRBV5-1 | CASSFGLARYEQYF | TGCGCCAGCAGCTTTGGACTAGCCCGATACGAGCAGTACTTC
- | TRBD2 | TRBJ2-1 | TRBV7-8 | CASSSGLAGAVPYNEQFF | TGTGCCAGCAGCTCGGGACTAGCGGGGGCCGTTCCCTACAATGAGCAGTTCTTC
- | - | TRBJ1-2 | TRBV20-1 | CSAREIPLPGHLGDGYTF | TGCAGTGCTAGAGAAATCCCTTTGCCGGGGCACCTGGGGGATGGCTACACCTTC
- | - | TRBJ1-1 | TRBV14 | CASRIGGLNTEAFF | TGTGCCAGCAGGATAGGGGGTTTGAACACTGAAGCTTTCTTT
- | TRBD2 | TRBJ2-7 | TRBV20-1 | CSASPGLADYEQYF | TGCAGTGCTAGCCCAGGACTAGCGGACTACGAGCAGTACTTC
- | - | TRBJ2-7 | TRBV5-6 | CASSLPMADEQYF | TGTGCCAGCAGCCTTCCGATGGCCGATGAGCAGTACTTC
few | - | TRBJ2-7 | TRBV29-1 | CSVVGTRGGEQYF | TGCAGCGTTGTTGGGACCAGGGGTGGCGAGCAGTACTTC
- | - | TRBJ1-1 | TRBV6-5 | CASSQVQGPEAFF | TGTGCCAGCAGTCAGGTGCAGGGTCCTGAAGCTTTCTTT
once | - | TRBJ2-1 | TRBV5-1 | CASSLVAGHNEQFF | TGCGCCAGCAGCTTGGTGGCAGGGCACAATGAGCAGTTCTTC
- | - | TRBJ1-2 | TRBV24-1 | CATSRGEDYGYTF | TGTGCCACCAGCAGGGGAGAGGACTATGGCTACACCTTC
- | - | TRBJ2-7 | TRBV28 | CASSFEGRSYEQYF | TGTGCCAGCAGTTTTGAGGGACGCTCCTACGAGCAGTACTTC
- | TRBD1 | TRBJ1-6 | TRBV6-5 | CASRPGQDNSPLHF | TGTGCCAGCAGACCGGGACAGGATAATTCACCCCTCCACTTT
- | - | TRBJ1-1 | TRBV28 | CASSTVGTVNTEAFF | TGTGCCAGCAGTACAGTAGGGACTGTAAACACTGAAGCTTTCTTT
- | TRBD2 | TRBJ2-1 | TRBV7-6 | CASSRIAGGPGNEQFF | TGTGCCAGCAGCCGCATAGCGGGAGGGCCGGGGAATGAGCAGTTCTTC
- | - | TRBJ2-5 | TRBV7-9 | CASSLDVRQETQYF | TGTGCCAGCAGCTTAGACGTCAGACAAGAGACCCAGTACTTC
- | - | TRBJ1-2 | TRBV12-3/TRBV12-4 | CASSFEGNGYTF | TGTGCCAGCAGTTTCGAGGGGAATGGCTACACCTTC
- | - | TRBJ2-5 | TRBV27 | CASSLGGEGRYVETQYF | TGTGCCAGCAGTTTAGGGGGAGAGGGCAGATATGTGGAGACCCAGTACTTC
- | - | TRBJ2-7 | TRBV5-5 | CASSLATEGSYEQYF | TGTGCCAGCAGCTTGGCGACAGAGGGGTCCTACGAGCAGTACTTC
- | TRBD2 | TRBJ2-1 | TRBV4-1 | CASSQPGLDNEQFF | TGCGCCAGCAGTCAACCGGGACTAGACAATGAGCAGTTCTTC
once | TRBD2 | TRBJ2-5 | TRBV19 | CASSTSGRAHGETQYF | TGTGCCAGTAGTACCAGCGGGAGGGCCCACGGGGAGACCCAGTACTTC
- | - | TRBJ2-1 | TRBV19 | CASSKSPGGYNEQFF | TGTGCCAGTAGTAAAAGTCCCGGCGGCTACAATGAGCAGTTCTTC
- | TRBD1 | TRBJ1-1 | TRBV4-1 | CASSQEGTANTEAFF | TGTGCCAGCAGCCAAGAAGGGACAGCGAACACTGAAGCTTTCTTT
- | - | TRBJ1-2 | TRBV7-2 | CASSLLDSYGYTF | TGTGCCAGCAGCTTATTGGACAGCTATGGCTACACCTTC
- | - | TRBJ2-3 | TRBV11-2 | CASSNYASTDTQYF | TGTGCCAGCAGCAACTACGCTAGCACAGATACGCAGTATTTT
- | TRBD2 | TRBJ2-5 | TRBV3-1 | CASSQDPGGTETQYF | TGTGCCAGCAGCCAAGATCCGGGGGGAACAGAGACCCAGTACTTC
- | - | TRBJ2-3 | TRBV7-2 | CASSLLVDTQYF | TGTGCCAGCAGCCTCTTAGTGGATACGCAGTATTTT
- | - | TRBJ2-2 | TRBV27 | CASSLIGGNTGELFF | TGTGCCAGCAGTTTAATAGGCGGGAACACCGGGGAGCTGTTTTTT
- | - | TRBJ1-4 | TRBV6-5 | CASSYSQGSYEKLFF | TGTGCCAGCAGTTACAGTCAGGGCAGTTATGAAAAACTGTTTTTT
- | - | TRBJ2-7 | TRBV6-2/TRBV6-3 | CASSYVRGYEQYF | TGTGCCAGCAGTTATGTACGGGGCTACGAGCAGTACTTC
- | - | TRBJ2-3 | TRBV4-1 | CASSPGQGGDTQYF | TGCGCCAGCAGCCCTGGGCAGGGCGGAGATACGCAGTATTTT
many | - | TRBJ2-7 | TRBV27 | CASSPGQTYEQYF | TGTGCCAGCAGCCCAGGACAGACCTACGAGCAGTACTTC
- | - | TRBJ2-5 | TRBV12-3/TRBV12-4 | CASSLLSRETQYF | TGTGCCAGCAGTTTACTATCCAGGGAGACCCAGTACTTC
- | TRBD1 | TRBJ1-1 | TRBV19 | CASSMGQTEAFF | TGTGCCAGTAGTATGGGACAGACTGAAGCTTTCTTT
- | TRBD2 | TRBJ2-2 | TRBV5-6 | CASSLRGDDGELFF | TGTGCCAGCAGCTTGCGGGGGGACGACGGGGAGCTGTTTTTT